This T cell receptor beta chain was obtained from a study of OX40 agonist ivuxolimab in advanced cancers. Profiled with immunoSEQ multiplex PCR; TCRdb holds only in-frame clones, not every one. The repertoire consists of over 25,000 clones, with about 81% occurring once and the leading ten covering roughly 21%. The CDR3 sequence is 14 residues long. V gave up 2 bases and J gave up 6 bases; unmatched junction bases: 3. The germline gives CDR1 SEHNR, CDR2 FQNEAQ (reference sequence). The TCR comes from an adult with an advanced solid tumor such as melanoma, head and neck, liver or kidney cancer. The sequenced sample was CD4+ or CD8+ T cells sorted from blood, obtained in a trial of the OX40 agonist ivuxolimab. The chain uses TRBV7-9 and TRBJ1-5; 8 nucleotides agree with TRBD1. The CDR3 here is CASSLSGGGQPQHF. Here the CDR3 DNA reads TGTGCCAGCAGCTTATCAGGGGGCGGTCAGCCCCAGCATTTT. The variable domain in full, with the rest retrieved from reference TRBV7-9 and TRBJ1-5, is DTGVSQNPRHKITKRGQNVTFRCDPISEHNRLYWYRQTLGQGPEFLTYFQNEAQLEKSRLLSDRFSAERPKGSFSTLEIQRTEQGDSAMYLCASSLSGGGQPQHFGDGTRLSIL.